This T cell receptor beta chain originates from a study of T-cell memory formation after mild COVID-19. This clonotype has more than one count but fewer than ten. Its antigen is still unknown. V was cut by 1 base and J by 10 bases, with 14 bases left in between. The CDR3 is 14 amino acids. Per germline, CDR1 SEHNR and CDR2 FQNEAQ (reference sequence). TCRdb itself ran the 5' RACE reads through MiXCR, one entry per CDR3 protein. The sample shows about 560,000 distinct CDR3 sequences, roughly 18% of them seen only once. Study-wide findings and caveats: Clones which contracted sat mainly in CM and EM if CD4+, and in EMRA if CD8+.

The V and J genes are TRBV7-9 and TRBJ2-1, with unresolved D. The receptor was isolated from an adult woman who had mild COVID-19 (a few samples of this study predate the infection). Cell type and time point are not known. The sequenced sample was PBMCs or a T cell subset sorted from them (not recorded which). CDR3 sequence (DNA): TGTGCCAGCAGCTTAGTCCCTTCGGCTAGGGAGCAGTTCTTC. It yields the protein CASSLVPSAREQFF.